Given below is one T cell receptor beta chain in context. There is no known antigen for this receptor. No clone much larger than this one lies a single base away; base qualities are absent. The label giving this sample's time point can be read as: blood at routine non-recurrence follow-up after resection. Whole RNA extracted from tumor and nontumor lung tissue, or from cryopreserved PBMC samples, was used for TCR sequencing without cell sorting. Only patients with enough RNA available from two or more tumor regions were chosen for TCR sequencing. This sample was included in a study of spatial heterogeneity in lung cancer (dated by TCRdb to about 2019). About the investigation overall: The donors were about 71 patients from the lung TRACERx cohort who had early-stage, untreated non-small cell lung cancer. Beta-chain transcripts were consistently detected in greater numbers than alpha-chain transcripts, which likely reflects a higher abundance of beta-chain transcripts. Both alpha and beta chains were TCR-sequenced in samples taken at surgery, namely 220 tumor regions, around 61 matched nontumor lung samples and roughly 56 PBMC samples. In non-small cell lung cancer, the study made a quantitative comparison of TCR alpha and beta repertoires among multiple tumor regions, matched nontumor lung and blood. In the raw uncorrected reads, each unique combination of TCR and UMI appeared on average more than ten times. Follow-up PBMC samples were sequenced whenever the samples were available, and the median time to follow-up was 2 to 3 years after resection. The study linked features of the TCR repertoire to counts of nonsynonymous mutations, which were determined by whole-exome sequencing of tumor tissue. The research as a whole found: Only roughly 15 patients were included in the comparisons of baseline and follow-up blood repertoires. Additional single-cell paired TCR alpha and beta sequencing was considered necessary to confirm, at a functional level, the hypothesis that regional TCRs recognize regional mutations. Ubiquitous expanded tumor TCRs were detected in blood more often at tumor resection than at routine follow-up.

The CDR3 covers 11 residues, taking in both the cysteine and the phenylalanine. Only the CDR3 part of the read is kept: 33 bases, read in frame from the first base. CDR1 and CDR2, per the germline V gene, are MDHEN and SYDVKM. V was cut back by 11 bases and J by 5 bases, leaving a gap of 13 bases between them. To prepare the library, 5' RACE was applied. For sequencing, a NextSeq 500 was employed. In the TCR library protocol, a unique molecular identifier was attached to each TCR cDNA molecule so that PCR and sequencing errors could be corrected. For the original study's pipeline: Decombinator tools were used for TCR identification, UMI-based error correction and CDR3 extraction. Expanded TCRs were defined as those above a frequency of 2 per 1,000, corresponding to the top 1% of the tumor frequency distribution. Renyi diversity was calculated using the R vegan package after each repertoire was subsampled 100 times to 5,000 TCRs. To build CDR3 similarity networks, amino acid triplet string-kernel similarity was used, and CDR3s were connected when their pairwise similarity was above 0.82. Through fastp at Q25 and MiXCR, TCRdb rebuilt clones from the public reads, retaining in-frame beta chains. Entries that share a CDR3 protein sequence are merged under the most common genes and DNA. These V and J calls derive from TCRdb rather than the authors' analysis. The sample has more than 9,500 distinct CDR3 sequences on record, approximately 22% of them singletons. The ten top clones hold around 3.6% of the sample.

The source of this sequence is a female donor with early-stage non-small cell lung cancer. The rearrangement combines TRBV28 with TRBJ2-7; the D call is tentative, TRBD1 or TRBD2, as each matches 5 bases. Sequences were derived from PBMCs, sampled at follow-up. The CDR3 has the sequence CAVMGDHEQYF. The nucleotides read TGTGCCGTAATGGGGGACCACGAGCAGTACTTC.